Listed below are T cell receptor beta chains from one sample, sequenced in a study of blood T cell repertoires in COVID-19. Produced via immunoSEQ multiplex PCR; TCRdb's table is partial and in-frame only. The table includes 110,000 or so clones, roughly four fifths detected once. The sequencing sample was made of peripheral blood. The receptors were sampled from a man aged 50 to 59 with acute or convalescent COVID-19. CDR3s include the opening cysteine and the closing phenylalanine or tryptophan. Each record gives: CDR3 protein, CDR3 DNA, clone size, V gene, D gene, J gene. A D gene is named only where the DNA matches it firmly. Rows may omit the clone size; those that give it use once, few, many or a size class.

CASSSVGQTLYGEKLFF,TGTGCCAGCAGTTCGGTCGGACAGACCTTATACGGTGAAAAACTGTTTTTT,NA,TRBV28,NA,TRBJ1-4
CASSLNSQGSTGELFF,TGCGCCAGCAGCTTGAATTCACAGGGCAGCACCGGGGAGCTGTTTTTT,NA,TRBV5-1,NA,TRBJ2-2
CASRGGRGQDEQYF,TGTGCCAGTAGAGGAGGCAGGGGGCAGGACGAGCAGTACTTC,NA,TRBV19,TRBD1,TRBJ2-7
CAIITGSGELFF,TGTGCCATAATCACAGGGTCCGGGGAGCTGTTTTTT,few,TRBV10-3,NA,TRBJ2-2
CASSHTGDEQYF,TGTGCCAGCAGCCACACAGGGGACGAGCAGTACTTC,NA,TRBV7-9,TRBD1,TRBJ2-7
CASSQTGTVGNTIYF,TGTGCCAGCAGCCAGACAGGTACCGTCGGAAACACCATATATTTT,NA,TRBV11-2,NA,TRBJ1-3
CASSFGSGGSQETQYF,TGTGCCAGCAGTTTTGGTAGCGGGGGAAGCCAAGAGACCCAGTACTTC,NA,TRBV5-4,TRBD2,TRBJ2-5
CASVGMTSGNEQFF,TGTGCCAGCGTCGGGATGACTAGCGGCAATGAGCAGTTCTTC,NA,TRBV25-1,TRBD2,TRBJ2-1
CASSLWASGTNEQFF,TGTGCCAGCAGTTTATGGGCTAGCGGGACCAATGAGCAGTTCTTC,NA,TRBV28,TRBD2,TRBJ2-1
CATSVRTGPYGYTF,TGTGCCACCAGTGTCCGGACAGGGCCCTATGGCTACACCTTC,NA,TRBV24-1,TRBD1,TRBJ1-2
CATSSYREGYNEQFF,TGTGCCACCAGCTCCTACAGGGAGGGCTACAATGAGCAGTTCTTC,NA,TRBV15,NA,TRBJ2-1
CASRVGTASYEQYF,TGTGCCAGCAGGGTAGGGACAGCATCTTACGAGCAGTACTTC,few,TRBV6-6,TRBD1,TRBJ2-7
CASSMAQGITDTQYF,TGTGCCAGTAGTATGGCCCAGGGGATTACAGATACGCAGTATTTT,NA,TRBV19,NA,TRBJ2-3
CASSLGTGRTDTQYF,TGTGCCAGCAGCTTGGGAACAGGCCGCACAGATACGCAGTATTTT,few,TRBV5-4,NA,TRBJ2-3
CAISDWDRDAKNIQYF,TGTGCCATCAGTGACTGGGACAGGGATGCCAAAAACATTCAGTACTTC,NA,TRBV10-3,TRBD1,TRBJ2-4
CASSGWDRSSYNEQFF,TGTGCCAGCAGTGGCTGGGACAGGAGCTCCTACAATGAGCAGTTCTTC,NA,TRBV2,TRBD1,TRBJ2-1
CASSPVPGYGYTF,TGTGCCAGCAGTCCCGTCCCAGGCTATGGCTACACCTTC,NA,TRBV7-9,NA,TRBJ1-2
CASSSPGNQPQHF,TGTGCCAGCAGTTCTCCGGGTAATCAGCCCCAGCATTTT,NA,TRBV7-9,NA,TRBJ1-5
CASRGQMNYEQYF,TGTGCCAGTAGGGGACAAATGAACTACGAGCAGTACTTC,NA,TRBV27,NA,TRBJ2-7
CASSQAAGGNTGELFF,TGTGCCAGCAGCCAGGCCGCGGGAGGGAACACCGGGGAGCTGTTTTTT,NA,TRBV16,TRBD2,TRBJ2-2
CASRQGASYNEQFF,TGTGCCAGTAGACAGGGGGCCTCCTACAATGAGCAGTTCTTC,NA,TRBV19,TRBD1,TRBJ2-1
CASSRGQGAANEKLFF,TGTGCCAGCAGTCGCGGACAGGGGGCCGCTAATGAAAAACTGTTTTTT,few,TRBV28,TRBD1,TRBJ1-4
CASSPLRGSSYNSPLHF,TGTGCCAGCAGCCCTCTCAGGGGCAGCTCCTATAATTCACCCCTCCACTTT,NA,TRBV11-2,NA,TRBJ1-6
CASSIVNRVGEQYF,TGTGCCAGTAGTATAGTGAACAGGGTTGGGGAGCAGTACTTC,NA,TRBV19,NA,TRBJ2-7
CASSQKQGRETQYF,TGTGCCAGCAGCCAGAAACAGGGACGCGAGACCCAGTACTTC,NA,TRBV9,NA,TRBJ2-5
CASSMPNRGANIQYF,TGTGCCAGTAGTATGCCGAACAGGGGAGCAAACATTCAGTACTTC,NA,TRBV19,TRBD1,TRBJ2-4
CASSLGTAGMRELFF,TGTGCCAGCAGTTTGGGGACAGCGGGTATGAGGGAACTGTTTTTT,few,TRBV27,TRBD1,TRBJ1-4
CASSFRDRTYEQYF,TGTGCCAGCAGCTTTAGGGACAGGACCTACGAGCAGTACTTC,NA,TRBV11-2,TRBD1,TRBJ2-7
CASSDEPLHRGVGELFF,TGTGCCAGCAGTGACGAGCCCCTTCACAGGGGTGTAGGGGAGCTGTTTTTT,NA,TRBV6-1,TRBD1,TRBJ2-2
CASSLWAGTYEQYF,TGTGCCAGCAGTTTATGGGCAGGTACCTACGAGCAGTACTTC,few,TRBV27,NA,TRBJ2-7
CASSETGDSPLHF,TGTGCCAGCAGTGAGACAGGGGATTCACCCCTCCACTTT,NA,TRBV2,TRBD1,TRBJ1-6
CASSPGQGTDTQYF,TGCGCCAGCAGCCCGGGACAGGGAACAGATACGCAGTATTTT,NA,TRBV5-1,TRBD1,TRBJ2-3
CASSLGATLTYEQYF,TGTGCCAGCAGTCTAGGAGCCACATTAACCTACGAGCAGTACTTC,NA,TRBV7-9,NA,TRBJ2-7
CASSPQSGSVGDTQYF,TGTGCCAGCAGCCCCCAAAGCGGGAGTGTGGGAGATACGCAGTATTTT,few,TRBV5-6,TRBD2,TRBJ2-3
CASSLARGDNEQFF,TGCGCCAGCAGCTTGGCACGGGGGGACAATGAGCAGTTCTTC,few,TRBV5-1,TRBD2,TRBJ2-1
CASSHRGRDTQYF,TGTGCCAGCAGCCATAGGGGTCGGGATACGCAGTATTTT,once,TRBV3-1/TRBV3-2,NA,TRBJ2-3
CASSRDSGSSEQYF,TGTGCCAGCAGTAGGGACAGCGGGAGTTCCGAGCAGTACTTC,few,TRBV7-9,NA,TRBJ2-7
CASSYSWSSGNTIYF,TGTGCCAGCAGTTACTCATGGAGCTCTGGAAACACCATATATTTT,once,TRBV6-5,NA,TRBJ1-3
CASSPPTRDTEAFF,TGTGCCAGCTCACCACCGACCCGGGACACTGAAGCTTTCTTT,few,TRBV18,NA,TRBJ1-1
CASSLFGGNTEAFF,TGTGCCAGCAGCTTATTCGGGGGGAACACTGAAGCTTTCTTT,few,TRBV7-3,NA,TRBJ1-1
CSVSGLQDPPYGYTF,TGCAGCGTTTCTGGTCTACAGGATCCGCCATATGGCTACACCTTC,few,TRBV29-1,NA,TRBJ1-2
CASSLDPRTSYTGELFF,TGTGCCAGCAGCTTAGATCCCCGGACTAGTTACACCGGGGAGCTGTTTTTT,NA,TRBV11-3,TRBD2,TRBJ2-2
CASSENLAGVHTDEQFF,TGTGCCAGCAGCGAAAATCTAGCGGGAGTGCACACAGATGAGCAGTTCTTC,NA,TRBV3-1/TRBV3-2,TRBD2,TRBJ2-1
CASSPQRYRDSLGNTIYF,TGTGCCAGCAGCCCTCAGCGGTACAGGGATTCTCTCGGAAACACCATATATTTT,NA,TRBV14,NA,TRBJ1-3
CSVVGGMGNEQFF,TGCAGCGTTGTTGGGGGCATGGGCAATGAGCAGTTCTTC,NA,TRBV29-1,NA,TRBJ2-1
CASSSGVLRTGPGETQYF,TGCGCCAGCAGCTCCGGCGTTTTGAGGACAGGTCCGGGGGAGACCCAGTACTTC,NA,TRBV5-1,TRBD1,TRBJ2-5
CASGYNRYSPLHF,TGTGCTAGTGGTTATAACAGGTATTCACCCCTCCACTTT,NA,TRBV12-5,NA,TRBJ1-6
CASSEQGHIYEQYF,TGTGCCAGCAGCGAGCAGGGTCACATCTACGAGCAGTACTTC,NA,TRBV7-9,NA,TRBJ2-7
CASSPRTGEYSPLHF,TGTGCCAGCAGCCCGCGGACAGGGGAATACTCACCCCTCCACTTT,NA,TRBV7-2,TRBD1,TRBJ1-6
CSVGIRDTEAFF,TGCAGCGTTGGAATCCGGGACACTGAAGCTTTCTTT,NA,TRBV29-1,NA,TRBJ1-1
CASSQDGIRGSGNEQFF,TGTGCCAGCAGCCAAGATGGGATCCGCGGGAGTGGCAATGAGCAGTTCTTC,NA,TRBV3-1/TRBV3-2,TRBD2,TRBJ2-1
CASSSSGTGDTEAFF,TGTGCCAGCAGTTCGTCCGGGACAGGGGACACTGAAGCTTTCTTT,once,TRBV28,TRBD1,TRBJ1-1
CASSYRWDYGYTF,TGTGCCAGCAGTTACAGGTGGGACTATGGCTACACCTTC,NA,TRBV6-4,NA,TRBJ1-2
CASSEWTGPGELFF,TGTGCCAGCAGTGAGTGGACAGGGCCCGGGGAGCTGTTTTTT,NA,TRBV25-1,TRBD1,TRBJ2-2